This TCR beta chain was documented in a study of blood T cells in healthy people across ages. Study conclusions and caveats: Shifts in expanded clonotypes may have been confounded by donor CMV status, which was unknown. Unsorted PBMCs blocked a conclusive comparison of naive and antigen-experienced cells.

This clonotype was seen more than once but under ten times. Antigen unknown. A sample-barcoded 5' primer and a J-beta primer mix were used in a second PCR of roughly 7 to 11 cycles. Using its own MiXCR run on the 5' RACE reads, TCRdb lists one record per CDR3 protein. The repertoire consists of 1.5 million to 2 million distinct CDR3 sequences, with around 50% occurring once and the leading ten covering more than 2%. The TCR comes from a woman between 40 and 55 years old in good health. Sequenced material: blood.

CDR3 nucleotides: TGTGCCAGCAGCCAATGGATGGGAAACCACGAGCAGTACTTC. This codes for CASSQWMGNHEQYF. The chain employs TRBV3-1 and TRBJ2-7; D unresolved. The germline gives CDR1 LGHDT, CDR2 YNNKEL (reference sequence). This CDR3 is 14 amino acids long. Trimming left V 2 bases short and J 5 bases short, with 13 bases between.